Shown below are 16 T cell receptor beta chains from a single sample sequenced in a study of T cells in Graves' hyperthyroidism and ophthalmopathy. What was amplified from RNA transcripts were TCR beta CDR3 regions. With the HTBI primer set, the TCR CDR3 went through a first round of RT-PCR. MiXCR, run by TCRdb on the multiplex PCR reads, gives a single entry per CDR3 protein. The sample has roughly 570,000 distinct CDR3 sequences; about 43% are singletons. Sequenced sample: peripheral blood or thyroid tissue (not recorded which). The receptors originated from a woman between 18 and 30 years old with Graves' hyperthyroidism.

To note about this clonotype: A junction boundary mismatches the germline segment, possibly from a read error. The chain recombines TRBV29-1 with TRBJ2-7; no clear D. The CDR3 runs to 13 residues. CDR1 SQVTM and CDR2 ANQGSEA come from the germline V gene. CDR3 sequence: CAWSVGNDYGQYF. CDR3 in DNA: TGTGCCTGGAGTGTAGGAAACGATTACGGGCAGTACTTC.

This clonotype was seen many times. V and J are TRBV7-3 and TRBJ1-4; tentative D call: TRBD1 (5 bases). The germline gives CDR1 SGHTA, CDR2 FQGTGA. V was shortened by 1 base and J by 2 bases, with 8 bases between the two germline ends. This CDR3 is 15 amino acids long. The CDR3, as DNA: TGTGCCAGCAGCTTAAGCTCAGGGACTAATGAAAAACTGTTTTTT. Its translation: CASSLSSGTNEKLFF.

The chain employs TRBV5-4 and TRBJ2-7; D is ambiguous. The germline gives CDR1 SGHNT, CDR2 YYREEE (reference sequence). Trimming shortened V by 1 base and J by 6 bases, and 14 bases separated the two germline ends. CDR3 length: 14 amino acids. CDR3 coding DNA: TGTGCCAGCAGCTTGCCGGACCAACGGAGCGAGCAGTACTTC. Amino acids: CASSLPDQRSEQYF. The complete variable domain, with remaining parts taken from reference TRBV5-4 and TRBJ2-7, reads ETGVTQSPTHLIKTRGQQVTLRCSSQSGHNTVSWYQQALGQGPQFIFQYYREEENGRGNFPPRFSGLQFPNYSSELNVNALELDDSALYLCASSLPDQRSEQYFGPGTRLTVT.

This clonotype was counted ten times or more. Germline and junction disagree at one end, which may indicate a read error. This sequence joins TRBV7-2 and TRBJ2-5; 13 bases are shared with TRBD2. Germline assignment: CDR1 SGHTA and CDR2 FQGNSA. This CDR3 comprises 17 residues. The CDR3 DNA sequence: TGTGCCAACAGCCCAGCGACTAGCGGGAGGTCTCAAGAGACCCAGTACTTC. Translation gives CANSPATSGRSQETQYF.

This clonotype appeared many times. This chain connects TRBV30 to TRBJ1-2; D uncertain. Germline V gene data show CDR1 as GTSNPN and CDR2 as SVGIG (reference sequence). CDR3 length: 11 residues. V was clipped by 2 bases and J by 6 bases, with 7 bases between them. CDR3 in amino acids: CAWSYGNGYTF. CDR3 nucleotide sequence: TGTGCCTGGAGTTATGGGAATGGCTACACCTTC.

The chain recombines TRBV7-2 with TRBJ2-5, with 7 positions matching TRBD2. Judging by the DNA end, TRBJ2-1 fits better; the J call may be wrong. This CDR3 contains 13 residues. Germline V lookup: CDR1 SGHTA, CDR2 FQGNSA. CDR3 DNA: TGTGCCAGCAGCGTAGGTGGGGGGGATGAGCAGTTCTTC. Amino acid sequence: CASSVGGGDEQFF.

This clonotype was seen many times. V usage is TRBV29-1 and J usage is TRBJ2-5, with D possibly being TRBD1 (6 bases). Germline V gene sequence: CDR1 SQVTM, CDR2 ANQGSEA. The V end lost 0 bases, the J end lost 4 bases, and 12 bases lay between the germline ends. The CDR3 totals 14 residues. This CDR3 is CSVEDRDIAETQYF. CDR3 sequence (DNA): TGCAGCGTTGAAGATCGGGACATCGCAGAGACCCAGTACTTC.

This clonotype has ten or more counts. CDR3 in DNA: TGTGCCAGCAGCCTGGACAGGGGAGGTGTTAGCAATCAGCCCCAGCATTTT. It is translated as CASSLDRGGVSNQPQHF. This rearrangement joins TRBV2 to TRBJ1-5; 9 bases line up with TRBD1. The V gene end was trimmed by 6 bases and the J gene end by 0 bases; junction bases not matched to a gene: 9. This CDR3 has 17 amino acids. Germline V gene sequence: CDR1 SNHLY, CDR2 FYNNEI.

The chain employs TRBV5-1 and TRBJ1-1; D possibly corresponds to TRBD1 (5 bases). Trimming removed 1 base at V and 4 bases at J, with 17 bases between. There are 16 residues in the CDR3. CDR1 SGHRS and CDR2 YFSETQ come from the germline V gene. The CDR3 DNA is TGCGCCAGCAGCTTGTGGGGGTCCCGGGGCTCCACTGAAGCTTTCTTT. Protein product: CASSLWGSRGSTEAFF.

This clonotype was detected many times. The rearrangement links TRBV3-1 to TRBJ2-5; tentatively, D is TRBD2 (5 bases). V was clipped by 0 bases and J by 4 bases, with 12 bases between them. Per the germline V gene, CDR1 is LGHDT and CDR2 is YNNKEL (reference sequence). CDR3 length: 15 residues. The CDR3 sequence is CASSQDLSSRETQYF. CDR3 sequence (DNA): TGTGCCAGCAGCCAAGATCTTTCTAGCAGAGAGACCCAGTACTTC.

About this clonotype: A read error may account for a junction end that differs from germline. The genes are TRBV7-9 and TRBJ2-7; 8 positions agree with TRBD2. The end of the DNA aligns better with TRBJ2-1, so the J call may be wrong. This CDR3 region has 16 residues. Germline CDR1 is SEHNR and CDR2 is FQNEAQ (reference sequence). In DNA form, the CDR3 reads TGTGCCAACAGCTTACCAGCGGGAGAAAATTACAATGAGCAGTTCTTC. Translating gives CANSLPAGENYNEQFF.

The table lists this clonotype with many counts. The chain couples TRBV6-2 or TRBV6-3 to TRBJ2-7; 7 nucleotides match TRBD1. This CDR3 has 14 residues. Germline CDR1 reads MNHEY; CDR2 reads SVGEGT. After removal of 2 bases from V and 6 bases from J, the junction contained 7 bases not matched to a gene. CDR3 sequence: CASSYPGQATEQYF. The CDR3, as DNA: TGTGCCAGCAGTTACCCAGGACAGGCTACCGAGCAGTACTTC.

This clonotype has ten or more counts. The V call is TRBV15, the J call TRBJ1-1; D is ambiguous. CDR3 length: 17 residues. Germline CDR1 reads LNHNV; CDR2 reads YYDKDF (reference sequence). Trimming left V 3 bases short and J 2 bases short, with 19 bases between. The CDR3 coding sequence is TGTGCCACCAGCAGCCCCACCCGGGGAGGGTACAACACTGAAGCTTTCTTT. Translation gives CATSSPTRGGYNTEAFF.

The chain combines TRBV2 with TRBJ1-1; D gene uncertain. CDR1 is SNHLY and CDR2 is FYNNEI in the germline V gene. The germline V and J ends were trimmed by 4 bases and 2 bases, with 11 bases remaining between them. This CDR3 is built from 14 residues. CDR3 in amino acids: CASSVNGPNTEAFF. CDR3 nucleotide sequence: TGTGCCAGCAGTGTCAACGGACCAAACACTGAAGCTTTCTTT.

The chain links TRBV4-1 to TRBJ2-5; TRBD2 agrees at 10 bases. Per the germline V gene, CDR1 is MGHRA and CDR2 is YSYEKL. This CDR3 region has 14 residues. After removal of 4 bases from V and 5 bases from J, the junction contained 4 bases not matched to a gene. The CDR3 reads CASSRPTSGETQYF. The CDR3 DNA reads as TGCGCCAGCAGCCGCCCGACTAGCGGGGAGACCCAGTACTTC.

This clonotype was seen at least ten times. CDR3: CASSLGLAAASRGLAGGPEEQYF. The CDR3 nucleotides are TGTGCCAGCAGCTTAGGGTTGGCAGCGGCTAGCCGGGGACTAGCGGGAGGGCCGGAAGAGCAGTACTTC. V is TRBV7-9 and J is TRBJ2-7; TRBD2 matches at 16 bases. CDR1 SEHNR and CDR2 FQNEAQ come from the germline V gene (reference sequence). There are 23 residues in the CDR3. The junction had 25 bases not matched to a gene; V was cut back by 1 base and J by 7 bases.